One and the same sample provided the 20 T cell receptor beta chains below, sequenced in a study of blood T cells in healthy people across ages. The authors ran a second PCR of roughly 6 to 12 cycles using a sample-barcoded 5' primer and a J-beta primer mix. TCRdb analysed the 5' RACE reads with MiXCR anew, one entry per CDR3 protein. The table lists approximately 1,700,000 distinct CDR3 sequences, around 40% of them singletons. The sample taken for sequencing was blood. Source of these receptors: a human donor in good health.

The chain joins TRBV2 to TRBJ2-1; possibly TRBD1 for D (6 bases). The CDR3 runs to 13 residues. CDR1 is SNHLY, CDR2 FYNNEI, per germline. Trimming shortened V by 9 bases and J by 6 bases, and 15 bases separated the two germline ends. Written as DNA, the CDR3 is TGTGCCAGTAATACGGACAGAACCAATGAGCAGTTCTTC. Translation: CASNTDRTNEQFF.

V usage is TRBV12-3 or TRBV12-4 and J usage is TRBJ1-2, with D possibly matching TRBD1 (5 bases). V lost 7 bases, J lost 0 bases, and 12 bases lay in between. This CDR3 spans 14 amino acids. The CDR3 DNA is TGTGCCAGCATTGAGGGGACTGCTAACTATGGCTACACCTTC. Residues: CASIEGTANYGYTF.

The chain employs TRBV20-1 and TRBJ2-7; D uncertain. This CDR3 is built from 12 residues. Germline CDR1 reads DFQATT; CDR2 reads SNEGSKA (reference sequence). V lost 3 bases and J lost 3, with 9 bases in between. The CDR3 coding sequence is TGCAGTGCTAGGGCCAGCCTCTACGAGCAGTACTTC. This sequence encodes CSARASLYEQYF.

The sample holds a few counts of this clonotype. The chain employs TRBV7-2 and TRBJ1-2; no definite D call. The CDR3 is made up of 19 amino acids. Trimming took 1 base from V and 0 from J, leaving 21 bases between them. Germline CDR1 reads SGHTA; CDR2 reads FQGNSA. The CDR3 sequence is CASSLDSPYKLQANYGYTF. CDR3 bases: TGTGCCAGCAGCTTAGACTCCCCGTATAAGCTGCAGGCTAACTATGGCTACACCTTC.

The J gene is TRBJ2-4, the V gene TRBV6-6; D ambiguous. Trimming removed 6 bases at V and 0 bases at J, with 18 bases between. The germline V gene has CDR1 MNHNY and CDR2 SVGAGI (reference sequence). This CDR3 region has 17 residues. The CDR3: CASSHGSAILAKNIQYF. CDR3 DNA sequence: TGTGCCAGCAGCCACGGATCCGCGATATTAGCCAAAAACATTCAGTACTTC.

This clonotype was picked up a small number of times. The chain carries TRBV10-3 and TRBJ2-2; no clear D. Trimming took 0 bases from V and 3 from J, leaving 14 bases between them. From germline, CDR1 is ENHRY and CDR2 SYGVKD. The CDR3 loop spans 17 amino acids. CDR3 protein: CAISESTGVRDTGELFF. DNA of the CDR3: TGTGCCATCAGTGAGTCGACGGGCGTGAGAGACACCGGGGAGCTGTTTTTT.

V is TRBV20-1 and J is TRBJ1-3; D remains ambiguous. Trimming pared 0 bases from V and 3 bases from J, leaving 6 bases between. In germline, CDR1 is DFQATT, CDR2 SNEGSKA (reference sequence). The CDR3 loop spans 13 amino acids. This CDR3 is CSARDHIGNTIYF. DNA of the CDR3: TGCAGTGCTAGAGATCATATTGGAAACACCATATATTTT.

This clonotype was counted ten times or more. The chain employs TRBV29-1 and TRBJ2-3; D possibly corresponds to TRBD1 (7 bases). V was shortened by 7 bases and J by 0 bases, with 17 bases between the two germline ends. The CDR3 consists of 15 residues. Germline CDR1 and CDR2: SQVTM and ANQGSEA. This CDR3 reads CSATEQGTSTDTQYF. CDR3 in DNA: TGCAGCGCAACGGAACAGGGGACTAGCACAGATACGCAGTATTTT.

This clonotype was observed a single time. This chain connects TRBV20-1 to TRBJ2-5, with 10 bases matching TRBD2. This CDR3 is built from 18 residues. Trimming at V came to 3 bases and at J to 2 bases, leaving 15 bases not matched to a gene. CDR1 and CDR2 from the germline V gene are DFQATT and SNEGSKA (reference sequence). Here the CDR3 reads CSASGWTSGAMSQETQYF. The CDR3 nucleotides are TGCAGTGCTAGTGGTTGGACTAGCGGCGCTATGTCTCAAGAGACCCAGTACTTC.

The gene calls are TRBV6-5 and TRBJ2-3, with unresolved D. The length of the CDR3 is 16 residues. V gave up 2 bases and J gave up 0 bases, with 12 bases separating them. The germline gives CDR1 MNHEY, CDR2 SVGAGI. Here the CDR3 reads CASSYLFDSSTDTQYF. The CDR3 bases are TGTGCCAGCAGTTACCTCTTTGACTCAAGCACAGATACGCAGTATTTT.

The V call is TRBV25-1, the J call TRBJ1-2; D is unresolved. The CDR3 runs to 12 residues. V was cut by 6 bases and J by 1 base, with 6 bases left in between. The germline gives CDR1 MGHDK, CDR2 SYGVNS. CDR3 protein: CASRSDNYGYTF. The DNA for the CDR3 is TGTGCCAGCAGATCCGATAACTATGGCTACACCTTC.

This clonotype was seen only a few times. This chain uses TRBV20-1 with TRBJ2-2; 9 bases are shared with TRBD1. The V gene end was trimmed by 0 bases and the J gene end by 0 bases; junction bases not matched to a gene: 5. The CDR3 totals 17 residues. Germline values: CDR1 DFQATT, CDR2 SNEGSKA (reference sequence). For the CDR3, the DNA is TGCAGTGCTAGAGACCTTGGACAGGGGACGAACACCGGGGAGCTGTTTTTT. This codes for CSARDLGQGTNTGELFF.

The CDR3 coding sequence is TGTGCCAGCAGTTCCAATACAGGGGTCTCTGGCTACACCTTC. This codes for CASSSNTGVSGYTF. The gene calls are TRBV12-3 or TRBV12-4 and TRBJ1-2; TRBD1 matches 7 bases. The length of the CDR3 is 14 residues. With V trimmed by 4 bases and J by 7 bases, 9 bases remained unmatched.

About this clonotype: One end of the junction varies from germline; a read error may be responsible. The chain combines TRBV4-3 with TRBJ2-1; TRBD1 matches at 9 bases. The CDR3 is 16 residues long. CDR1 and CDR2 from the germline V gene are LGHNA and YSLEER. CDR3: CASSQDGTGSYNKQFF. For the CDR3, the DNA is TGCGCCAGCAGCCAAGATGGGACAGGGAGCTACAATAAGCAGTTCTTC.

This clonotype was seen more than once but under ten times. The chain recombines TRBV15 with TRBJ2-1, with 13 positions matching TRBD2. Germline assignment: CDR1 LNHNV and CDR2 YYDKDF (reference sequence). The CDR3 length is 15 residues. The V segment lost 4 bases and the J segment 4 bases; nucleotides outside the gene matches: 1. CDR3 loop: CATSKGLAGYNEQFF. CDR3 sequence (DNA): TGTGCCACCAGCAAGGGACTAGCGGGGTACAATGAGCAGTTCTTC. Looking up the rest from reference TRBV15 and TRBJ2-1 gives the full variable domain: DAMVIQNPRYQVTQFGKPVTLSCSQTLNHNVMYWYQQKSSQAPKLLFHYYDKDFNNEADTPDNFQSRRPNTSFCFLDIRSPGLGDTAMYLCATSKGLAGYNEQFFGPGTRLTVL.

This chain links TRBV7-9 with TRBJ2-1; perhaps TRBD2 as D (5 bases). CDR1 is SEHNR and CDR2 is FQNEAQ in the germline V gene (reference sequence). V gave up 5 bases and J gave up 3 bases, with 11 bases separating them. The CDR3 has 14 residues. This CDR3 is CASSDPTNYNEQFF. CDR3 nucleotide sequence: TGTGCCAGCAGCGACCCGACTAACTACAATGAGCAGTTCTTC.

The chain carries TRBV2 and TRBJ2-7, with D hard to call. The CDR3 covers 14 residues. Trimming stripped 6 bases from V and 2 bases from J, with 14 bases between. CDR1 and CDR2 from the germline V gene are SNHLY and FYNNEI. The CDR3 bases are TGTGCCAGCAGCGGTTTTGGGGATACCTACGAGCAGTACTTC. Amino acids: CASSGFGDTYEQYF.

This clonotype was seen only a few times. This sequence joins TRBV7-3 and TRBJ2-1, with 9 bases lining up with TRBD2. From germline, CDR1 is SGHTA and CDR2 FQGTGA. The CDR3 sequence is 15 residues long. V shed 1 base and J 5 bases; nucleotides not matched to a gene: 3. The CDR3 nucleotides read TGTGCCAGCAGCTTAATGGGACTAGCTGACAATGAGCAGTTCTTC. Protein: CASSLMGLADNEQFF.

This chain connects TRBV20-1 to TRBJ2-1; 9 nucleotides match TRBD1. CDR1 and CDR2 (germline): DFQATT, SNEGSKA (reference sequence). J lost 4 bases, V lost 3 bases, and 7 bases had no gene match. There are 15 residues in the CDR3. The CDR3 here is CSASGSGQGYNEQFF. CDR3 nucleotides: TGCAGTGCTAGCGGCTCGGGACAGGGTTACAATGAGCAGTTCTTC.

In its sample, this clonotype was seen a few times. The chain has TRBV20-1 and TRBJ1-5; 7 bases match TRBD1. With V trimmed by 4 bases and J by 3 bases, 3 bases remained unmatched. Germline-derived CDR1 and CDR2 are DFQATT and SNEGSKA (reference sequence). This CDR3 comprises 13 residues. CDR3 DNA: TGCAGTGCTATTGGGACAGACAATCAGCCCCAGCATTTT. Residues: CSAIGTDNQPQHF.